This entry lists 23 T cell receptor beta chains sequenced from one sample in a study of blood T cell repertoires in COVID-19. Generated by immunoSEQ multiplex PCR, the TCRdb table keeps only in-frame clones and is missing some. The repertoire holds more than 200,000 clones, with around nine tenths as singletons. The sample comprised PBMCs or T cells enriched from blood (not recorded which). These receptors were obtained from a woman in her twenties or thirties who had recovered from COVID-19.

This clone was found once. The chain employs TRBV19 and TRBJ2-2, with D possibly being TRBD1 (7 bases). The CDR3 spans 17 residues. Deletions cut 3 bases from V and 7 bases from J, with 21 bases between. CDR1 is LNHDA and CDR2 is SQIVND in the germline V gene (reference sequence). The DNA of the CDR3 is TGTGCCAGTAGTATGGGGGGACAGAAAAGAGGCTACGGGGAGCTGTTTTTT. Its protein is CASSMGGQKRGYGELFF.

The chain links TRBV6-5 to TRBJ2-6; D is undetermined. Germline V lookup: CDR1 MNHEY, CDR2 SVGAGI. V gave up 6 bases and J gave up 0 bases, with 3 bases separating them. The CDR3 sequence is 13 residues long. The CDR3, as DNA: TGTGCCAGCAGCAACTCTGGGGCCAACGTCCTGACTTTC. Its protein is CASSNSGANVLTF.

The chain carries TRBV4-2 and TRBJ2-7; D is possibly TRBD1 (6 bases). Trimming removed 4 bases at V and 2 bases at J, with 15 bases between. CDR3 length: 15 amino acids. In germline, CDR1 is LGHNA, CDR2 YNFKEQ. CDR3: CASSLGQQKTYEQYF. The CDR3 DNA follows: TGTGCCAGCAGCCTAGGACAGCAGAAAACCTACGAGCAGTACTTC.

This clone was detected only once. This rearrangement joins TRBV7-6 to TRBJ2-1, with D tentatively TRBD2 (5 bases). The ends were cut back, 1 base at V and 9 bases at J, with 16 bases in the middle. The CDR3 spans 15 residues. Germline-derived CDR1 and CDR2 are SGHVS and FNYEAQ. CDR3 protein: CASSLVPAGSGEQFF. The CDR3 DNA sequence: TGTGCCAGCAGCTTAGTACCGGCGGGCTCGGGTGAGCAGTTCTTC.

The chain links TRBV7-2 to TRBJ2-2; 13 bases match TRBD2. Losses at the gene ends were 5 bases for V and 3 bases for J; bases not matched to a gene: 6. The CDR3 is made up of 17 amino acids. Germline loops: CDR1 SGHTA, CDR2 FQGNSA. The chain's CDR3 is CASSRTSGSSHTGELFF. The CDR3 nucleotides are TGTGCCAGCAGCCGGACTAGCGGGAGCAGTCACACCGGGGAGCTGTTTTTT.

CDR3 region: CASSIGTPNTEAFF. The CDR3 DNA reads TGTGCCAGTAGTATTGGGACACCGAACACTGAAGCTTTCTTT. The V gene is TRBV19, the J gene TRBJ1-1; tentatively, D is TRBD1 (6 bases). This CDR3 contains 14 residues. Trimming shortened V by 3 bases and J by 1 base, and 9 bases separated the two germline ends. Germline CDR1 reads LNHDA; CDR2 reads SQIVND (reference sequence).

V usage is TRBV7-2 and J usage is TRBJ1-3, with D hard to call. This CDR3 region has 16 residues. The germline CDR1 and CDR2 sequences are SGHTA and FQGNSA. With 1 base removed from V and 0 bases from J, the gap between germline ends came to 10 bases. DNA of the CDR3: TGTGCCAGCAGCTTAGTAGCAGTCGTCTCTGGAAACACCATATATTTT. This encodes CASSLVAVVSGNTIYF.

The CDR3 sequence: CASSSALGGEQYF. For the CDR3, the DNA is TGTGCCAGCAGCTCCGCTTTGGGCGGGGAGCAGTACTTC. This chain links TRBV5-4 with TRBJ2-7; a weak D match, TRBD2 (5 bases). Trimming removed 3 bases at V and 7 bases at J, with 14 bases between. The germline V gene has CDR1 SGHNT and CDR2 YYREEE (reference sequence). This CDR3 is built from 13 residues.

To note about this clone: Germline and junction disagree at one end, which may indicate a read error. The gene calls are TRBV30 and TRBJ1-1; 7 nucleotides line up with TRBD1. The CDR3 consists of 15 residues. Germline V lookup: CDR1 GTSNPN, CDR2 SVGIG (reference sequence). DNA of the CDR3: TGTGCCTGGGGTGTAGGGGGCGTCAGTAACACTGAAGCTTTCTTT. It translates to CAWGVGGVSNTEAFF.

The V and J genes are TRBV7-9 and TRBJ1-1, with D maybe TRBD1 (5 bases). CDR1 is SEHNR and CDR2 is FQNEAQ in the germline V gene (reference sequence). The CDR3 length is 13 residues. Trimming stripped 3 bases from V and 5 bases from J, with 10 bases between. Written as DNA, the CDR3 is TGTGCCAGCAGCTTCGGGGGAAGTACTGAAGCTTTCTTT. Amino acid sequence: CASSFGGSTEAFF. The entire variable domain, with the rest obtained from reference TRBV7-9 and TRBJ1-1, is as follows: DTGVSQNPRHKITKRGQNVTFRCDPISEHNRLYWYRQTLGQGPEFLTYFQNEAQLEKSRLLSDRFSAERPKGSFSTLEIQRTEQGDSAMYLCASSFGGSTEAFFGQGTRLTVV.

V is TRBV5-5 and J is TRBJ2-5, with D uncertain. The germline gives CDR1 SGHKS, CDR2 YYEKEE (reference sequence). V was cut by 4 bases and J by 2 bases, with 3 bases left in between. The CDR3 sequence is 11 residues long. The CDR3 loop is CASSPQETQYF. CDR3 DNA sequence: TGTGCCAGCAGCCCACAAGAGACCCAGTACTTC.

This chain uses TRBV19 with TRBJ2-2; 8 bases align to TRBD1. Trimming removed 0 bases from V and 9 bases from J; junction bases left unmatched: 3. The CDR3 extends over 14 amino acids. Looked up from germline, CDR1 is LNHDA and CDR2 is SQIVND (reference sequence). CDR3 nucleotide sequence: TGTGCCAGTAGTATAGAAGGACAGGGTAGGGAGCTGTTTTTT. It encodes CASSIEGQGRELFF.

The V call is TRBV18, the J call TRBJ1-1, with TRBD1 as a possible D gene (5 bases). This CDR3 spans 15 amino acids. Deletions cut 2 bases from V and 1 base from J, with 11 bases between. Germline CDR1 KGHSH, CDR2 LQKENI. This chain's CDR3 is CASSPVETENTEAFF. In nucleotides, the CDR3 is TGTGCCAGCTCACCAGTGGAGACAGAGAACACTGAAGCTTTCTTT.

The chain carries TRBV11-3 and TRBJ2-1; 9 nucleotides align to TRBD2. V was pared by 5 bases and J by 6 bases, with 11 bases of the junction left unmatched. The germline gives CDR1 SGHNT, CDR2 YENEEA. The CDR3 contains 16 residues. CDR3 nucleotides: TGTGCCAGCAGCCCGAGCAGAGCGGGAGGCCTCAATGAGCAGTTCTTC. Its translation: CASSPSRAGGLNEQFF.

This clone has just one count. This chain joins TRBV29-1 and TRBJ1-2, with 8 bases fitting TRBD1. Germline loops: CDR1 SQVTM, CDR2 ANQGSEA. The V gene end was trimmed by 7 bases and the J gene end by 4 bases; junction bases not matched to a gene: 11. This CDR3 spans 14 amino acids. The CDR3 DNA reads TGCAGCGCCGAAAGGGCAGGGGGCGGCTATGGCTACACCTTC. It encodes CSAERAGGGYGYTF.

The chain links TRBV6-6 to TRBJ1-1; tentatively, D is TRBD1 (6 bases). The ends were cut back, 0 bases at V and 1 base at J, with 9 bases in the middle. The V gene's germline CDR1 is MNHNY and CDR2 SVGAGI (reference sequence). The CDR3 sequence is 15 residues long. CDR3 DNA sequence: TGTGCCAGCAGTTACTCGGACAGAGGGAACACTGAAGCTTTCTTT. It yields the protein CASSYSDRGNTEAFF.

CDR3 loop: CASSLGLAGGPITDTQYF. The CDR3 DNA is TGCGCCAGCAGCTTGGGACTAGCGGGAGGGCCGATTACAGATACGCAGTATTTT. The rearrangement uses TRBV5-1 and TRBJ2-3; 14 bases are shared with TRBD2. Germline lookup yields CDR1 SGHRS and CDR2 YFSETQ. CDR3 size: 18 residues. The V gene end was trimmed by 0 bases and the J gene end by 3 bases; junction bases not matched to a gene: 6.

This sequence joins TRBV6-4 and TRBJ2-1, with a possible D match to TRBD2 (6 bases). The germline CDR1 and CDR2 sequences are MRHNA and SNTAGT. V lost 1 base to trimming and J lost 4 bases, with 11 bases between them. The CDR3 spans 15 residues. CDR3 sequence (DNA): TGTGCCAGCAGTGACTTTGCGGGGCCTTACAATGAGCAGTTCTTC. Protein: CASSDFAGPYNEQFF.

V gene TRBV28 combines with J gene TRBJ2-7, with 8 bases matching TRBD1. J was trimmed by 2 bases and V by 5 bases; bases with no gene match: 8. Germline V gene data show CDR1 as MDHEN and CDR2 as SYDVKM. This CDR3 region has 15 residues. DNA of the CDR3: TGTGCCAGCAGTCCGCCGACAGGGGTTCCCTACGAGCAGTACTTC. It codes for CASSPPTGVPYEQYF.

V gene TRBV27 combines with J gene TRBJ2-5; the D gene is possibly TRBD2 (6 bases). The CDR3 runs to 15 residues. Trimming removed 0 bases from V and 4 bases from J, with 12 bases in between. Germline V gene lookup returns CDR1 MNHEY and CDR2 SMNVEV (reference sequence). The CDR3, as DNA: TGTGCCAGCAGTTTATCTGGGAGGCGGGTAGAGACCCAGTACTTC. Residues: CASSLSGRRVETQYF.

The V and J genes are TRBV11-3 and TRBJ1-1; 9 bases agree with TRBD1. The germline V gene has CDR1 SGHNT and CDR2 YENEEA. The V gene end was trimmed by 4 bases and the J gene end by 2 bases; junction bases not matched to a gene: 5. The CDR3 has 15 amino acids. CDR3 DNA sequence: TGTGCCAGCAGCTCACGACAGGGGGGTAACACTGAAGCTTTCTTT. Its protein is CASSSRQGGNTEAFF.

The chain combines TRBV6-2 or TRBV6-3 with TRBJ2-7; TRBD2 aligns across 8 bases. V lost 0 bases, J lost 4 bases, and 8 bases stayed unmatched. CDR3 length: 16 amino acids. From germline, CDR1 is MNHEY and CDR2 SVGEGT. The DNA of the CDR3 is TGTGCCAGCAGTTACTCGGGCGGACTAGCTGGATACGAGCAGTACTTC. Translation gives CASSYSGGLAGYEQYF.

The J gene is TRBJ2-7, the V gene TRBV7-3; 7 bases align to TRBD1. The junction had 6 bases not matched to a gene; V was cut back by 6 bases and J by 1 base. CDR3 length equals 14 residues. Per the germline V gene, CDR1 is SGHTA and CDR2 is FQGTGA. Written as DNA, the CDR3 is TGTGCCAGCAGGGCCACAGGGGATTCCTACGAGCAGTACTTC. Amino acids: CASRATGDSYEQYF.